The rows below give T cell receptor beta chains drawn from one sample of a study of shared clonotypes between healthy human individuals. Produced via immunoSEQ multiplex PCR; TCRdb's table is partial and in-frame only. This table holds around 2.1 million clones, 85% to 95% found once. Sequenced: naive CD8+ T cells from PBMCs. These receptors all stem from a man between 18 and 35 years old in good health. Some clones in this sample may be carry-over from other donors' samples. The CDR3 runs from the conserved cysteine through the conserved F or W. D genes are given only for firm matches. The size entry is marked missing in some rows and otherwise reads once, few, many or a size class.

v_call: TRBV6-6; d_call: TRBD1; clone_size: NA; j_call: TRBJ2-7; cdr3_nt: TGTGCCAGCAGTTTAACCGGGACAGGGGGCCTCGAGCAGTACTTC; cdr3_aa: CASSLTGTGGLEQYF
v_call: TRBV15; d_call: TRBD2; clone_size: NA; j_call: TRBJ2-1; cdr3_nt: TGTGCCACCAGCATGCGGGGGGCTCCCTCTGAGCAGTTCTTC; cdr3_aa: CATSMRGAPSEQFF
v_call: TRBV6-1; d_call: NA; clone_size: NA; j_call: TRBJ2-7; cdr3_nt: TGTGCCAGCAGTCCCCGAGACAGGTTCGACGAGCAGTACTTC; cdr3_aa: CASSPRDRFDEQYF
v_call: TRBV9; d_call: NA; clone_size: NA; j_call: TRBJ1-1; cdr3_nt: TGTGCCAGCAGCCCCTCCGACGCAGGAAGTGAAGCTTTCTTT; cdr3_aa: CASSPSDAGSEAFF
v_call: TRBV4-2; d_call: NA; clone_size: NA; j_call: TRBJ2-1; cdr3_nt: TGTGCCAGCAGCCTTTTTACAGGTCTGGATGAGCAGTTCTTC; cdr3_aa: CASSLFTGLDEQFF
v_call: TRBV19; d_call: NA; clone_size: NA; j_call: TRBJ2-7; cdr3_nt: TGTGCCAGTAGTGTGCCCATTGGTGAAGGGGAGTACGAGCAGTACTTC; cdr3_aa: CASSVPIGEGEYEQYF
v_call: TRBV4-2; d_call: NA; clone_size: NA; j_call: TRBJ1-3; cdr3_nt: TGTGCCAGCAGCCAAGATCTCACCTTCATTGGAAACACCATATATTTT; cdr3_aa: CASSQDLTFIGNTIYF
v_call: TRBV27; d_call: TRBD2; clone_size: NA; j_call: TRBJ2-3; cdr3_nt: TGTGCCAGCAGAGAACTAGCGGGAGTAGCAGATACGCAGTATTTT; cdr3_aa: CASRELAGVADTQYF
v_call: TRBV11-2; d_call: TRBD2; clone_size: NA; j_call: TRBJ2-2; cdr3_nt: TGTGCCAGCAGCGTACCCTTGGGACTAGCGGAGGACACCGGGGAGCTGTTTTTT; cdr3_aa: CASSVPLGLAEDTGELFF
v_call: TRBV9; d_call: NA; clone_size: NA; j_call: TRBJ2-2; cdr3_nt: TGTGCCAGCAGCGTAAAGCCTACCGGGGAGCTGTTTTTT; cdr3_aa: CASSVKPTGELFF
v_call: TRBV5-1; d_call: TRBD2; clone_size: NA; j_call: TRBJ2-7; cdr3_nt: TGCGCCAGCAGCGAAACCGACCTAAGGCTAGCGGGAGGCAGGAGCGAGCAGTACTTC; cdr3_aa: CASSETDLRLAGGRSEQYF
v_call: TRBV6-5; d_call: NA; clone_size: NA; j_call: TRBJ1-2; cdr3_nt: TGTGCCAGCAGTTCCCCCGGGACCCCGCTTAGTGGTGGCTACACCTTC; cdr3_aa: CASSSPGTPLSGGYTF
v_call: TRBV28; d_call: TRBD1; clone_size: NA; j_call: TRBJ2-1; cdr3_nt: TGTGCCAGCAGCACAGGGGCCCAAAATGACAATGAGCAGTTCTTC; cdr3_aa: CASSTGAQNDNEQFF
v_call: TRBV27; d_call: TRBD2; clone_size: NA; j_call: TRBJ2-2; cdr3_nt: TGTGCCATACCGGGACTAGCGGGTCATTCCGCGAACACCGGGGAGCTGTTTTTT; cdr3_aa: CAIPGLAGHSANTGELFF
v_call: TRBV4-1; d_call: NA; clone_size: NA; j_call: TRBJ1-5; cdr3_nt: TGCGCCAGCAGCCCAGAGACACGGAATCCTCAGCCCCAGCATTTT; cdr3_aa: CASSPETRNPQPQHF
v_call: TRBV5-4; d_call: NA; clone_size: NA; j_call: TRBJ2-1; cdr3_nt: TGTGCCAGCAGCTTGGTCCACAATGAGCAGTTCTTC; cdr3_aa: CASSLVHNEQFF
v_call: TRBV11-3; d_call: NA; clone_size: NA; j_call: TRBJ1-1; cdr3_nt: TGTGCCAGCAGCTCTGGGACTGAAGCTTTCTTT; cdr3_aa: CASSSGTEAFF
v_call: TRBV7-8; d_call: NA; clone_size: NA; j_call: TRBJ2-6; cdr3_nt: TGTGCCAGCAGCTTGGTAGCGGCTGGGGCCAACGTCCTGACTTTC; cdr3_aa: CASSLVAAGANVLTF
v_call: TRBV13; d_call: TRBD1; clone_size: NA; j_call: TRBJ2-5; cdr3_nt: TGTGCCAGCAGCCCCGCAACAGGGGGACAGACCCAGTACTTC; cdr3_aa: CASSPATGGQTQYF
v_call: TRBV28; d_call: NA; clone_size: NA; j_call: TRBJ2-3; cdr3_nt: TGTGCCAGCAGTTCCGGGACAACAGGCACAGATACGCAGTATTTT; cdr3_aa: CASSSGTTGTDTQYF
v_call: TRBV7-9; d_call: NA; clone_size: NA; j_call: TRBJ1-2; cdr3_nt: TGTGCCAGCAGCTCGTCGAGACAACAAGGCTACACCTTC; cdr3_aa: CASSSSRQQGYTF
v_call: TRBV10-3; d_call: TRBD2; clone_size: NA; j_call: TRBJ2-7; cdr3_nt: TGTGCCATAACTAGCGGGAGCTTCTCCTACGAGCAGTACTTC; cdr3_aa: CAITSGSFSYEQYF
v_call: TRBV27; d_call: TRBD2; clone_size: NA; j_call: TRBJ2-3; cdr3_nt: TGTGCCAGCAGTTTATCACTAGCGGCTAGCACAGATACGCAGTATTTT; cdr3_aa: CASSLSLAASTDTQYF
v_call: TRBV25-1; d_call: TRBD2; clone_size: NA; j_call: TRBJ2-1; cdr3_nt: TGTGCCAGCAGTGAGGGGAGCGGGAGGGTCAATGAGCAGTTCTTC; cdr3_aa: CASSEGSGRVNEQFF
v_call: TRBV11-2; d_call: NA; clone_size: NA; j_call: TRBJ2-1; cdr3_nt: TGTGCCAGCAGCTTAAACTACAATGAGCAGTTCTTC; cdr3_aa: CASSLNYNEQFF
v_call: TRBV28; d_call: NA; clone_size: NA; j_call: TRBJ2-7; cdr3_nt: TGTGCCAGCAGTTCACCCGGAGGGTTGGGAGGCCACGAGCAGTACTTC; cdr3_aa: CASSSPGGLGGHEQYF
v_call: TRBV29-1; d_call: NA; clone_size: NA; j_call: TRBJ1-2; cdr3_nt: TGCAGCGTCCGGACAGCGAGCTATGGCTACACCTTC; cdr3_aa: CSVRTASYGYTF
v_call: TRBV27; d_call: TRBD1; clone_size: NA; j_call: TRBJ2-7; cdr3_nt: TGTGCCAGCAGTAGCTCGACAGGGGTCGACGAGCAGTACTTC; cdr3_aa: CASSSSTGVDEQYF
v_call: TRBV7-8; d_call: NA; clone_size: NA; j_call: TRBJ2-5; cdr3_nt: TGTGCCAGCAGCTTCGATAGCGGATTTCAAGAGACCCAGTACTTC; cdr3_aa: CASSFDSGFQETQYF
v_call: TRBV28; d_call: TRBD1; clone_size: few; j_call: TRBJ1-1; cdr3_nt: TGTGCCAGCAGTTACAGGGGAGGGACTGAAGCTTTCTTT; cdr3_aa: CASSYRGGTEAFF
v_call: TRBV27; d_call: TRBD2; clone_size: NA; j_call: TRBJ2-1; cdr3_nt: TGTGCCAGCACCTTAATACTAGCGGGAGGGCCGCGGTTTGAGCAGTTCTTC; cdr3_aa: CASTLILAGGPRFEQFF